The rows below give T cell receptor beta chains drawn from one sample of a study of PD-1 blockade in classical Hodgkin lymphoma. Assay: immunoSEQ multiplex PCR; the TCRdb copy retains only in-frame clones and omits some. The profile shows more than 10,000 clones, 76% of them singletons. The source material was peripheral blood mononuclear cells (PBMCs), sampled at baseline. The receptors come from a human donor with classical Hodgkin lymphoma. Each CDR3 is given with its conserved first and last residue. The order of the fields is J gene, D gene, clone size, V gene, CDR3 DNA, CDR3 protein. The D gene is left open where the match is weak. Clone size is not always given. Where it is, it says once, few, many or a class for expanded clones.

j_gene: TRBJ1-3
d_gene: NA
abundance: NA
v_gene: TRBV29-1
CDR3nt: TGCAGCGTTGAAGAGGGCGGTGGAAACACCATATATTTT
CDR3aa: CSVEEGGGNTIYF

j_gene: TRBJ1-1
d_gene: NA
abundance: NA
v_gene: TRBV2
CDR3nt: TGTGCCAGCAGAACGACACCGATTGGCACTGAAGCTTTCTTT
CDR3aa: CASRTTPIGTEAFF

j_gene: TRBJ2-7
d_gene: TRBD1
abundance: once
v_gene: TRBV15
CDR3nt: TGTGCCACCAGCGAATCCGGGACAGGGGAGTACGAGCAGTACTTC
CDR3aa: CATSESGTGEYEQYF

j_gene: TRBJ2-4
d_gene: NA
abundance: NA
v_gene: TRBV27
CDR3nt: TGTGCCAGCAGTTTATCAGGGGAAAACATTCAGTACTTC
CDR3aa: CASSLSGENIQYF

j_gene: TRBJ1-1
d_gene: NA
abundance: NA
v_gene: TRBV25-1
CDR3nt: TGTGCCAGCAGTCGGACAGAGCAGAACACTGAAGCTTTCTTT
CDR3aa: CASSRTEQNTEAFF

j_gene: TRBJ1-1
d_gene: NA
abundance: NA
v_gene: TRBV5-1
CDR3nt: TGCGCCAGCAGCTCACGGATGAACACTGAAGCTTTCTTT
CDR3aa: CASSSRMNTEAFF

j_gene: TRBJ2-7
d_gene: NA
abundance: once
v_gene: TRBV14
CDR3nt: TGTGCCAGCAGAGAAGAAGGGTTCCACGAGCAGTACTTC
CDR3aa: CASREEGFHEQYF

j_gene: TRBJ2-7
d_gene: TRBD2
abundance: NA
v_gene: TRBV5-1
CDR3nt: TGCGCCAGCAGCTTGGCGGGAGGTACAAGTTTTGAGCAGTACTTC
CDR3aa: CASSLAGGTSFEQYF

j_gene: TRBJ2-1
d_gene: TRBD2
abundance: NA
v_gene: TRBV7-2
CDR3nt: TGTGCCAGCAGCAGTAAGGGACTAGCGGCACTTAAGGAGCAGTTCTTC
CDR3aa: CASSSKGLAALKEQFF

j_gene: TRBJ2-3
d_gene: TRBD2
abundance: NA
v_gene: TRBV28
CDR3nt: TGTGCCAGCATGTCTAGCGGGTTTTCGGCAGATACGCAGTATTTT
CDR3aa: CASMSSGFSADTQYF

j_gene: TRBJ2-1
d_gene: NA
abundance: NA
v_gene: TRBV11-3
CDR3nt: TGTGCCAGCAGCTTAGCTGTCTACAATGAGCAGTTCTTC
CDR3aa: CASSLAVYNEQFF

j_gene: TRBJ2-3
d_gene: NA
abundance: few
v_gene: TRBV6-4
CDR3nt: TGTGCCAGCAGTGACTCCAACACAGATACGCAGTATTTT
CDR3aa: CASSDSNTDTQYF

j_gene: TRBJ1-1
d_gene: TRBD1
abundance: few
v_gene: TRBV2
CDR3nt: TGTGCCAGCACGGGGAGTTGGGACAGGTTGAACACTGAAGCTTTCTTT
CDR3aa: CASTGSWDRLNTEAFF

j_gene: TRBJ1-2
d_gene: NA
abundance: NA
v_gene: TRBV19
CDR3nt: TGTGCCAGTAGTCAGTCTAGCTATGGCTACACCTTC
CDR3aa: CASSQSSYGYTF

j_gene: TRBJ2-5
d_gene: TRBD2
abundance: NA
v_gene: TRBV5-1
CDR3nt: TGCGCCAGCAGCTTGGGTCTAGCGGGGGTCCAGTACTTC
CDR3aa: CASSLGLAGVQYF

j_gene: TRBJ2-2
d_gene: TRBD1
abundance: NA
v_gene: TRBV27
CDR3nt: TGTGCCAGCAGACGAGGGGACAGGGTGAACACCAGGGAGCTGTTTTTT
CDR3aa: CASRRGDRVNTRELFF

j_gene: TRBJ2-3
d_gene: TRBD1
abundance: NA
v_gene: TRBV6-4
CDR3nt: TGTGCCAGCAGTGACGGCAGGACAGGGTCAGATACGCAGTATTTT
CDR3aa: CASSDGRTGSDTQYF

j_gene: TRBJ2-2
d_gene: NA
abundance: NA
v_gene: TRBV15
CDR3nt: TGTGCCACCCTCCGCGGGGGCTCGGGCACCGGGGAGCTGTTTTTT
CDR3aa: CATLRGGSGTGELFF

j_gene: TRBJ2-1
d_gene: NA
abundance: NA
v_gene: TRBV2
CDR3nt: TGTGCCAGCAGTGATTTCCGGGGGGAGCAGTTCTTC
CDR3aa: CASSDFRGEQFF

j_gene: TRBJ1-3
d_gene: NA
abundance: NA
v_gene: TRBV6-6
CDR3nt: TGTGCCAGTAAAACAGGGAACTCTGGAAACACCATATATTTT
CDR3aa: CASKTGNSGNTIYF

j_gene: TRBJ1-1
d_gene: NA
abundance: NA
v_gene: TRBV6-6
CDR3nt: TGTGCCAGCAATCATCTGGGACACTCGAACACTGAAGCTTTCTTT
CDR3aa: CASNHLGHSNTEAFF

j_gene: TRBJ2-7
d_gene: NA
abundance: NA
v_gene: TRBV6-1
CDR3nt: TGTGCCAGCAGGATAAGGGACTTGAGCTCCTACGAGCAGTACTTC
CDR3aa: CASRIRDLSSYEQYF

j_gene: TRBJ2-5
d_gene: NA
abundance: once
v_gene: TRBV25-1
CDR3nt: TGTGCCAGCAGTGAATTGGTCCAAGAGACCCAGTACTTC
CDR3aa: CASSELVQETQYF

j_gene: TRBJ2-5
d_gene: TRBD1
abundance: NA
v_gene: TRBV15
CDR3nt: TGTGCCACCAGCCGACAGGGTGAAGAGACCCAGTACTTC
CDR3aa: CATSRQGEETQYF

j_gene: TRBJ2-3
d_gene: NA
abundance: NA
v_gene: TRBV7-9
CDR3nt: TGTGCCAGCAGCCAAACCGGAGTCCGCACAGATACGCAGTATTTT
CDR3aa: CASSQTGVRTDTQYF

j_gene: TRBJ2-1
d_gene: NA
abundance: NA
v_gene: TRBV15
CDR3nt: TGTGCCACCAGCAGAGATACGGGTCGTAAGCAGTTCTTC
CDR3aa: CATSRDTGRKQFF

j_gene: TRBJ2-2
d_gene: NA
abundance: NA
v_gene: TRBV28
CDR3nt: TGTGCCAGCAGTTGGACAGAAAAGGGCGGGGAGCTGTTTTTT
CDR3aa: CASSWTEKGGELFF

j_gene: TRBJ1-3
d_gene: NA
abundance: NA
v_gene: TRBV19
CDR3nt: TGTGCCAGTAGTAATGGGGGCTCTGGAAACACCATATATTTT
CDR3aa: CASSNGGSGNTIYF

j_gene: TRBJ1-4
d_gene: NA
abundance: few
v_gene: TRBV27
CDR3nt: TGTGCCAGCGCCCCCCGGCAATCTAATGAAAAACTGTTTTTT
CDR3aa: CASAPRQSNEKLFF

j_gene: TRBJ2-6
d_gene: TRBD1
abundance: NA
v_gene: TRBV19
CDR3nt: TGTGCCAGTAGACAGGGGGCCGCTGGGGCCAACGTCCTGACTTTC
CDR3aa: CASRQGAAGANVLTF

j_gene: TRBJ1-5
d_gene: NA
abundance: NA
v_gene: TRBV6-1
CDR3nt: TGTGCCAGCGGGACGGGGGACATCCCCAGTCAGCCCCAGCATTTT
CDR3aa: CASGTGDIPSQPQHF

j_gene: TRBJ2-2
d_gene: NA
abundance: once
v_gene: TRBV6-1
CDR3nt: TGTGCCACTAATGGGGGAAACACCGGGGAGCTGTTTTTT
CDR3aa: CATNGGNTGELFF

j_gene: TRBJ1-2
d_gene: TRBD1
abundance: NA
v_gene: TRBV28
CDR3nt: TGTGCCAGCAGTTTAAAGGGGACAGGGAGAGGCTACACCTTC
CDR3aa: CASSLKGTGRGYTF

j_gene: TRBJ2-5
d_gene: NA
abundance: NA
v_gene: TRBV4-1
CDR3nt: TGCGCCAGCAGCCAAGGGCCGGTGGAGACCCAGTACTTC
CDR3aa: CASSQGPVETQYF

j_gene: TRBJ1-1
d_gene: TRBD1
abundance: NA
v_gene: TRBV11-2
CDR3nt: TGTGCCAGCAGCGCGTCGGGGAAAGGACAGGCGCTGAACACTGAAGCTTTCTTT
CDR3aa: CASSASGKGQALNTEAFF

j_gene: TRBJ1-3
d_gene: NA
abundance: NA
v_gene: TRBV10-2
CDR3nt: TGCGCCAGCAGTGATAGGACCCGCTCTGGAAACACCATATATTTT
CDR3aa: CASSDRTRSGNTIYF

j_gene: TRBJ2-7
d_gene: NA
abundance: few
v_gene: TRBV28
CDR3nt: TGTGCCAGCAGTTTCGTTTTTGCGGACCTTGGAGCTTCGACCTACGAGCAGTACTTC
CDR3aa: CASSFVFADLGASTYEQYF

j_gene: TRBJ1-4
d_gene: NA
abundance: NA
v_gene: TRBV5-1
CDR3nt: TGCGCCAGCAGCTTGGCCAGCTGGGCAGGCCGTAATGAAAAACTGTTTTTT
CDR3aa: CASSLASWAGRNEKLFF

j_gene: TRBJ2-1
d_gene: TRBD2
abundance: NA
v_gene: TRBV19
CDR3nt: TGTGCCAGTAGTCCCGGGACTAGCGGGATGAATGAGCAGTTCTTC
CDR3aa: CASSPGTSGMNEQFF

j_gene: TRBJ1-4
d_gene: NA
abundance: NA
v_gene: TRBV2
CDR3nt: TGTGCCAGCGAGGGTTTAAGTGGGGAAAAACTGTTTTTT
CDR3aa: CASEGLSGEKLFF

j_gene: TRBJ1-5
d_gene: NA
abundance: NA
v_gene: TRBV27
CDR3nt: TGTGCCAGCAGCCCGGGGATTGATAGCAATCAGCCCCAGCATTTT
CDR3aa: CASSPGIDSNQPQHF

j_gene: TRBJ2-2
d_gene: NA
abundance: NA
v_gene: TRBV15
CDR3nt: TGTGCCGCCAGTCCCGCGAACACCGGGGAGCTGTTTTTT
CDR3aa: CAASPANTGELFF

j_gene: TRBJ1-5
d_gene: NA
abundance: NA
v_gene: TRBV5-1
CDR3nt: TGCGCCAGCAGCTTGAATGTGAATCAGCCCCAGCATTTT
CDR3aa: CASSLNVNQPQHF

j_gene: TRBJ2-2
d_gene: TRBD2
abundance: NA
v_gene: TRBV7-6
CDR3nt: TGTGCCAGCAGCTTAGGCGCGGGAGGGCCGGAAGGGGAGCTGTTTTTT
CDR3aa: CASSLGAGGPEGELFF